The clone carrying this T cell receptor (beta chain) has a handful of counts. Its cognate antigen is unknown. The germline V gene has CDR1 SGHTA and CDR2 FQGTGA. The V end was cut by 5 bases, the J end by 1 base, with 11 bases between. The CDR3 extends over 14 amino acids. The data were obtained in a study of T-cell reconstitution after alpha-beta-depleted transplantation in children. Study conclusions and caveats: TCRbeta diversity was high at day 60 in some patients (a result of surviving recipient T cells and thymic progenitors). From newly produced T cells came most of the T-cell counts and diversity one year after transplant. Expanded graft clones, several hundred of them, were reportedly the source of alpha-beta T cells about two months after transplant.

Unique molecular identifiers were built into the TCRbeta library. TCRdb fed the PCR reads into MiXCR, producing one record per CDR3 protein. The sample carries 700,000 to 850,000 distinct CDR3 sequences, approximately 15% recorded once. The genes are TRBV7-3 and TRBJ1-1, with D perhaps matching TRBD1 (5 bases). The receptor was derived from a male patient between 5 and 17 years old who had a stem cell transplant for acute lymphoblastic leukemia, so the T cells may come from the graft donor. This specimen consisted of PBMCs, mostly from graft donor cells, obtained 360 days after TCRalphabeta/CD19-depleted stem cell transplant. The CDR3 sequence: CASSVGRGNTEAFF. The DNA of the CDR3 is TGTGCCAGCAGCGTGGGGAGGGGGAACACTGAAGCTTTCTTT.